These T cell receptor beta chains were read from a single sample in a study of blood T cells in healthy people across ages. TCRdb recomputed calls from the 5' RACE reads with MiXCR, one row per CDR3 protein. This table holds over a million distinct CDR3 sequences, more than 35% found once. The specimen was blood. The receptors shown here come from a woman aged 55-70 years in good health. Each CDR3 is given with its conserved first and last residue. The D gene is left open where the match is weak. Some rows mark clone size as missing; the rest say once, few, many or name a class of expanded clone.

J: TRBJ2-7
D: .
size: few
V: TRBV9
CDR3: CASSVGTLRNEQYF
DNA: TGTGCCAGCAGCGTCGGGACACTCCGTAACGAGCAGTACTTC

J: TRBJ2-5
D: TRBD2
size: few
V: TRBV11-1
CDR3: CASSLVLAGDREQYF
DNA: TGTGCCAGCAGCTTAGTCCTAGCGGGAGATCGTGAGCAGTACTTC

J: TRBJ2-1
D: TRBD1
size: .
V: TRBV24-1
CDR3: CATSEPGTGNEQFF
DNA: TGTGCCACCAGTGAGCCCGGGACAGGCAATGAGCAGTTCTTC

J: TRBJ2-7
D: .
size: .
V: TRBV2
CDR3: CASSHRDTYYEQYF
DNA: TGTGCCAGCAGCCACCGGGACACCTACTACGAGCAGTACTTC

J: TRBJ1-2
D: TRBD1
size: few
V: TRBV6-6
CDR3: CAGQGPWGYTF
DNA: TGTGCCGGACAGGGACCCTGGGGCTACACCTTC

J: TRBJ1-2
D: .
size: once
V: TRBV27
CDR3: CASSPTDGGFNGYTF
DNA: TGTGCCAGCAGTCCAACAGACGGGGGCTTCAATGGCTACACCTTC

J: TRBJ2-7
D: .
size: .
V: TRBV24-1
CDR3: CATSEAGTSYEQYF
DNA: TGTGCCACCAGTGAAGCAGGGACCTCCTACGAGCAGTACTTC

J: TRBJ2-7
D: .
size: .
V: TRBV9
CDR3: CASSPGAGVAYEQYF
DNA: TGTGCCAGCAGCCCCGGTGCAGGGGTTGCCTACGAGCAGTACTTC

J: TRBJ2-5
D: .
size: .
V: TRBV11-2
CDR3: CASSLGVAGETQYF
DNA: TGTGCCAGCAGCTTAGGTGTGGCCGGGGAGACCCAGTACTTC

J: TRBJ2-1
D: .
size: .
V: TRBV5-1
CDR3: CASSLASGAYNERFF
DNA: TGCGCCAGCAGCTTGGCGTCGGGAGCATACAATGAGCGGTTCTTC

J: TRBJ1-2
D: .
size: .
V: TRBV6-6
CDR3: CASSHTGKDYGYTF
DNA: TGTGCCAGCAGTCATACAGGGAAGGACTATGGCTACACCTTC

J: TRBJ1-5
D: .
size: few
V: TRBV12-3/TRBV12-4
CDR3: CASSSDQPQHF
DNA: TGTGCCAGCAGTTCCGATCAGCCCCAGCATTTT

J: TRBJ2-3
D: .
size: .
V: TRBV27
CDR3: CASSALGPTGPDTQYF
DNA: TGTGCCAGCAGTGCCCTAGGACCGACTGGTCCAGATACGCAGTATTTT

J: TRBJ2-7
D: .
size: .
V: TRBV6-5
CDR3: CASSYSGGGRGEQYF
DNA: TGTGCCAGCAGTTACTCGGGTGGAGGCAGGGGCGAGCAGTACTTC

J: TRBJ2-1
D: .
size: many
V: TRBV5-1
CDR3: CASSLVVNEQFF
DNA: TGTGCCAGCAGCTTGGTCGTCAATGAGCAGTTCTTC

J: TRBJ1-3
D: .
size: .
V: TRBV18
CDR3: CASSPAAGNTIYF
DNA: TGTGCCAGCTCACCGGCCGCTGGAAACACCATATATTTT

J: TRBJ2-1
D: .
size: .
V: TRBV5-1
CDR3: CASSLGRKTLKSYNEQFF
DNA: TGCGCCAGCAGCTTGGGTCGTAAGACTCTGAAATCCTACAATGAGCAGTTCTTC

J: TRBJ2-1
D: TRBD2
size: .
V: TRBV6-6
CDR3: CASSLPSGRDYNEQFF
DNA: TGTGCCAGCAGCTTACCTAGCGGGAGGGACTACAATGAGCAGTTCTTC

J: TRBJ2-7
D: .
size: few
V: TRBV25-1
CDR3: CASSQPGLSPEQYF
DNA: TGTGCCAGCAGTCAACCGGGACTCTCCCCAGAGCAGTACTTC

J: TRBJ2-5
D: TRBD2
size: .
V: TRBV20-1
CDR3: CSASSSSGRGETQYF
DNA: TGCAGTGCTAGTTCGTCTAGCGGGAGAGGGGAGACCCAGTACTTC

J: TRBJ1-2
D: TRBD1
size: .
V: TRBV6-6
CDR3: CATRTGINYGYTF
DNA: TGTGCCACCCGGACAGGGATAAACTATGGCTACACCTTC

J: TRBJ2-7
D: .
size: few
V: TRBV20-1
CDR3: CSALDKSNEQYF
DNA: TGCAGTGCCTTGGACAAAAGCAACGAGCAGTACTTC

J: TRBJ2-3
D: .
size: .
V: TRBV9
CDR3: CASSVPLGHTDTQYF
DNA: TGTGCCAGTAGCGTTCCCTTGGGTCACACAGATACGCAGTATTTT

J: TRBJ2-1
D: TRBD2
size: .
V: TRBV7-8
CDR3: CASSLFETSGPDEQFF
DNA: TGTGCCAGCAGTTTATTCGAGACTAGCGGGCCGGATGAGCAGTTCTTC

J: TRBJ2-7
D: .
size: few
V: TRBV2
CDR3: CASNRDQIYEQYF
DNA: TGTGCCAGCAACCGGGACCAGATCTACGAGCAGTACTTC

J: TRBJ2-5
D: TRBD2
size: few
V: TRBV29-1
CDR3: CSVGISSGRGETQYF
DNA: TGCAGCGTTGGAATCTCTAGCGGGAGGGGCGAGACCCAGTACTTC

J: TRBJ2-5
D: TRBD2
size: few
V: TRBV7-9
CDR3: CASSSGRVQETQYF
DNA: TGTGCCAGCAGCTCCGGGAGGGTCCAGGAGACCCAGTACTTC

J: TRBJ2-3
D: .
size: .
V: TRBV13
CDR3: CASRGTPGDTQYF
DNA: TGTGCCAGCAGAGGGACTCCAGGAGATACGCAGTATTTT

J: TRBJ2-5
D: TRBD1
size: few
V: TRBV20-1
CDR3: CSARRQGRGQETQYF
DNA: TGCAGTGCCAGGAGACAGGGAAGAGGGCAAGAGACCCAGTACTTC

J: TRBJ2-4
D: .
size: .
V: TRBV2
CDR3: CASSEAGKNIQYF
DNA: TGTGCCAGCAGTGAAGCCGGGAAAAACATTCAGTACTTC

J: TRBJ2-7
D: .
size: few
V: TRBV11-2
CDR3: CASSLGGIPVYEQYF
DNA: TGTGCCAGCAGCTTAGGAGGTATCCCGGTCTACGAGCAGTACTTC

J: TRBJ2-7
D: TRBD1
size: .
V: TRBV20-1
CDR3: CSASKGQGPYNEQYF
DNA: TGCAGTGCTAGTAAGGGACAGGGGCCCTACAATGAGCAGTACTTC

J: TRBJ2-1
D: .
size: .
V: TRBV14
CDR3: CASSQGRGSEQFF
DNA: TGTGCCAGCAGCCAAGGGCGCGGGTCTGAGCAGTTCTTC

J: TRBJ2-1
D: .
size: .
V: TRBV7-8
CDR3: CASTLGSSTGLAYNEQFF
DNA: TGTGCCAGCACCCTCGGGTCTAGTACGGGATTAGCCTACAATGAGCAGTTCTTC

J: TRBJ2-1
D: .
size: .
V: TRBV6-5
CDR3: CASRPEGGRYNEQFF
DNA: TGTGCCAGCAGACCTGAGGGGGGGAGGTACAATGAGCAGTTCTTC

J: TRBJ2-1
D: .
size: .
V: TRBV6-2/TRBV6-3
CDR3: CASSYNRVGSEQFF
DNA: TGTGCCAGCAGTTACAACCGGGTAGGTTCAGAGCAGTTCTTC

J: TRBJ2-5
D: .
size: few
V: TRBV5-6
CDR3: CASSPRPRWGETQYF
DNA: TGTGCCAGCAGCCCGAGACCCCGATGGGGAGAGACCCAGTACTTC

J: TRBJ2-7
D: TRBD2
size: .
V: TRBV27
CDR3: CASRPLAADEQYF
DNA: TGTGCCAGCAGGCCCCTAGCGGCCGACGAGCAGTACTTC

J: TRBJ2-7
D: TRBD1
size: .
V: TRBV27
CDR3: CANSLYPGQGTYEQYF
DNA: TGTGCCAACAGTTTATATCCGGGACAGGGGACCTACGAGCAGTACTTC

J: TRBJ2-1
D: TRBD2
size: .
V: TRBV4-1
CDR3: CASSQLGTSGNNEQFF
DNA: TGCGCCAGCAGCCAACTTGGGACTAGCGGTAACAATGAGCAGTTCTTC

J: TRBJ2-3
D: .
size: .
V: TRBV25-1
CDR3: CATTRTSNTDTQYF
DNA: TGTGCCACCACCCGGACAAGCAACACAGATACGCAGTATTTT

J: TRBJ2-1
D: .
size: .
V: TRBV4-1
CDR3: CASTRGGTSYNEQFF
DNA: TGCGCCAGCACCCGTGGGGGAACCTCCTACAATGAGCAGTTCTTC

J: TRBJ2-3
D: TRBD2
size: many
V: TRBV11-2
CDR3: CASSSWREGTDTQYF
DNA: TGTGCCAGCAGCTCTTGGCGGGAGGGAACAGATACGCAGTATTTT

J: TRBJ2-3
D: .
size: .
V: TRBV29-1
CDR3: CSVVVRFPDTQYF
DNA: TGCAGCGTTGTAGTTAGGTTCCCAGATACGCAGTATTTT

J: TRBJ2-3
D: .
size: .
V: TRBV28
CDR3: CASSLWSLSDTQYF
DNA: TGTGCCAGCAGTTTATGGTCGCTTAGCGATACGCAGTATTTT

J: TRBJ2-7
D: TRBD2
size: .
V: TRBV6-1
CDR3: CASSGGLATIYEQYF
DNA: TGTGCCAGCAGTGGGGGACTAGCGACAATCTACGAGCAGTACTTC

J: TRBJ2-1
D: .
size: few
V: TRBV28
CDR3: CASSREIEQFF
DNA: TGTGCCAGCAGTAGAGAAATTGAGCAGTTCTTC

J: TRBJ2-3
D: TRBD1
size: .
V: TRBV6-4
CDR3: CASSDGAGTGSDTQYF
DNA: TGTGCCAGCAGTGACGGGGCCGGGACAGGGTCGGATACGCAGTATTTT

J: TRBJ2-3
D: TRBD1
size: .
V: TRBV27
CDR3: CAGSLTGTADTQYF
DNA: TGTGCCGGCAGTTTAACCGGGACAGCAGATACGCAGTATTTT

J: TRBJ1-5
D: .
size: .
V: TRBV21-1
CDR3: CASSKAPGSNQPQHF
DNA: TGTGCCAGCAGCAAAGCCCCCGGGTCAAATCAGCCCCAGCATTTT

J: TRBJ2-4
D: TRBD2
size: .
V: TRBV12-3/TRBV12-4
CDR3: CASSAGTSGNGQYF
DNA: TGTGCCAGCAGTGCCGGGACTAGCGGGAATGGGCAGTACTTC

J: TRBJ2-5
D: .
size: .
V: TRBV5-5
CDR3: CASSPLGEVTQYF
DNA: TGTGCCAGCAGCCCCCTGGGGGAAGTGACCCAGTACTTC

J: TRBJ2-3
D: TRBD1
size: few
V: TRBV28
CDR3: CASSLRDSHTDTQYF
DNA: TGTGCCAGCAGTCTACGGGACAGCCACACAGATACGCAGTATTTT

J: TRBJ1-2
D: .
size: few
V: TRBV20-1
CDR3: CSAKWTNYGYTF
DNA: TGCAGTGCTAAGTGGACTAACTATGGCTACACCTTC

J: TRBJ2-6
D: .
size: many
V: TRBV3-1
CDR3: CASSISGSGANVLTF
DNA: TGTGCCAGCAGTATTTCAGGGTCAGGGGCCAACGTCCTGACTTTC